This is a list of T cell receptor beta chains from one sample in a study of T cell responses to AZD1222 COVID-19 vaccine. This table comes from immunoSEQ multiplex PCR, and its TCRdb copy is limited to in-frame clones, with some not included. The profile shows roughly 110,000 clones, around 90% of them singletons. The specimen comprised peripheral blood, sampled on day 0 of AZD1222 vaccination. These receptors all come from an adult in good health. Each CDR3 is given with its conserved first and last residue. D genes are given only for firm matches. A row's size may be missing; if present it is once, few, many or a size class.

>TRBD1|TRBJ1-2|.|TRBV7-6
CASSQQGKGYTF
TGTGCCAGCAGTCAACAGGGGAAAGGCTACACCTTC
>TRBD2|TRBJ2-3|few|TRBV9
CASSPGTSMDTQYF
TGTGCCAGCAGCCCGGGGACTAGTATGGATACGCAGTATTTT
>.|TRBJ2-1|.|TRBV20-1
CSASRGEQFF
TGCAGTGCATCCAGGGGTGAGCAGTTCTTC
>.|TRBJ2-7|.|TRBV3-1/TRBV3-2
CASSLSGVEQYF
TGTGCCAGCAGCCTCTCGGGCGTCGAGCAGTACTTC
>.|TRBJ1-2|.|TRBV20-1
CSASPPDGYTF
TGCAGTGCTAGTCCCCCGGATGGCTACACCTTC
>.|TRBJ2-5|.|TRBV10-3
CTRETQYF
TGTACCCGAGAGACCCAGTACTTC
>TRBD2|TRBJ2-1|.|TRBV5-1
CASSAGTSGYNEQFF
TGCGCCAGCAGCGCGGGGACTAGCGGCTACAATGAGCAGTTCTTC
>TRBD2|TRBJ2-3|.|TRBV5-4
CASSLELAGGPRTDTQYF
TGTGCCAGCAGCTTGGAACTAGCGGGAGGGCCACGCACAGATACGCAGTATTTT
>.|TRBJ2-7|once|TRBV27
CASSSLSSYEQYF
TGTGCCAGCTCATCACTCAGCTCCTACGAGCAGTACTTC
>.|TRBJ1-1|.|TRBV19
CASSVQTNTEAFF
TGTGCCAGTAGTGTACAGACGAACACTGAAGCTTTCTTT
>TRBD1|TRBJ1-2|.|TRBV9
CASSAHPDRGHGGYTF
TGTGCCAGCAGCGCTCACCCGGACAGGGGGCATGGTGGCTACACCTTC
>TRBD1|TRBJ2-1|.|TRBV24-1
CATSDLPRGEQFF
TGTGCCACCAGTGATTTACCCAGGGGGGAGCAGTTCTTC
>.|TRBJ1-2|.|TRBV2
CASSEWQEVWNTF
TGTGCCAGCAGTGAATGGCAGGAGGTATGGAACACCTTC
>.|TRBJ1-2|once|TRBV6-1
CASSEGMGTSNYGYTF
TGTGCCAGCAGTGAAGGAATGGGCACCTCTAACTATGGCTACACCTTC
>TRBD2|TRBJ2-3|.|TRBV19
CASSSLAGVGNTQYF
TGTGCCAGTAGTTCCCTAGCGGGAGTCGGAAATACGCAGTATTTT
>.|TRBJ1-5|.|TRBV6-5
CASGRRSNQPQHF
TGTGCCAGTGGGAGGAGGAGCAATCAGCCCCAGCATTTT
>.|TRBJ2-3|.|TRBV25-1
CASTFTDTQYF
TGTGCCAGCACATTCACAGATACGCAGTATTTT
>.|TRBJ2-7|once|TRBV28
CASRDRLREQYF
TGTGCCAGCAGGGACCGCCTGCGAGAGCAGTACTTC
>TRBD1|TRBJ2-7|.|TRBV10-3
CAISDSDRGYAYEQYF
TGTGCCATCAGTGACTCGGACAGGGGATATGCCTACGAGCAGTACTTC
>.|TRBJ2-2|.|TRBV10-2
CASSESLVMGELFF
TGCGCCAGCAGTGAGTCATTAGTAATGGGGGAGCTGTTTTTT
>.|TRBJ2-7|once|TRBV7-2
CASSLSSVGSFYEQYF
TGTGCCAGCAGCTTAAGTAGCGTGGGATCCTTCTACGAGCAGTACTTC
>.|TRBJ2-5|.|TRBV25-1
CASSEYEETQYF
TGTGCCAGCAGTGAATATGAAGAGACCCAGTACTTC
>.|TRBJ2-7|.|TRBV7-2
CASSPSAGTSGHEQYF
TGTGCCAGCAGCCCATCTGCCGGGACCTCCGGGCACGAGCAGTACTTC
>.|TRBJ2-7|.|TRBV3-1/TRBV3-2
CASSQRGTLEQYF
TGTGCCAGCAGTCAAAGAGGGACCCTAGAGCAGTACTTC
>.|TRBJ2-5|.|TRBV30
CAWIKLLETQYF
TGTGCCTGGATTAAGCTACTGGAGACCCAGTACTTC
>.|TRBJ2-7|.|TRBV2
CASIGGDEQYF
TGTGCCAGCATCGGAGGGGACGAGCAGTACTTC
>TRBD2|TRBJ2-1|.|TRBV27
CASSPTGTSGDYNEQFF
TGTGCCAGCAGTCCTACCGGGACTAGCGGGGACTACAATGAGCAGTTCTTC
>.|TRBJ1-2|.|TRBV10-3
CAISESGQSGYTF
TGTGCCATCAGTGAGTCTGGACAGAGCGGCTACACCTTC
>TRBD1|TRBJ2-7|.|TRBV27
CASSLKGAEQYF
TGTGCCAGCAGTTTAAAGGGGGCCGAGCAGTACTTC
>.|TRBJ2-1|.|TRBV18
CASSPGRDEQFF
TGTGCCAGCTCACCAGGCAGGGATGAGCAGTTCTTC
>TRBD1|TRBJ1-2|.|TRBV7-2
CASSLAGQGGYGYTF
TGTGCCAGCAGCTTAGCGGGACAGGGGGGCTATGGCTACACCTTC
>.|TRBJ2-2|many|TRBV4-1
CASSRTVNTGELFF
TGCGCCAGCAGCCGGACGGTGAACACCGGGGAGCTGTTTTTT
>.|TRBJ1-1|.|TRBV7-9
CASSLVPRYRSEAFF
TGTGCCAGCAGCTTAGTACCGAGATACAGGTCTGAAGCTTTCTTT
>.|TRBJ2-1|once|TRBV19
CASRGSSYNEQFF
TGTGCCAGTAGGGGGAGCTCCTACAATGAGCAGTTCTTC
>TRBD2|TRBJ2-7|few|TRBV3-1/TRBV3-2
CASRATLAGWGEQYF
TGTGCCAGCAGGGCGACCCTAGCGGGATGGGGCGAGCAGTACTTC
>.|TRBJ1-5|few|TRBV19
CASRVGIFEFNQPQHF
TGTGCCAGTAGGGTAGGGATTTTTGAATTCAATCAGCCCCAGCATTTT
>.|TRBJ2-5|.|TRBV7-9
CASSPQGETQYF
TGTGCCAGCAGTCCCCAGGGGGAGACCCAGTACTTC
>.|TRBJ2-1|.|TRBV19
CASSIDWEPGRAYNEQFF
TGTGCCAGTAGTATCGACTGGGAGCCGGGGCGGGCCTACAATGAGCAGTTCTTC
>.|TRBJ2-7|.|TRBV7-8
CASSLSVSYEQYF
TGTGCCAGCAGCTTATCGGTTTCCTACGAGCAGTACTTC
>.|TRBJ1-2|.|TRBV7-3
CASSPYGNYGYTF
TGTGCCAGCAGCCCCTACGGCAACTATGGCTACACCTTC
>TRBD1|TRBJ2-2|.|TRBV19
CASRRDGTANTGELFF
TGTGCCAGTAGGAGGGATGGGACAGCGAACACCGGGGAGCTGTTTTTT
>.|TRBJ2-1|.|TRBV1
CTSSQDEVADTYNEQFF
TGCACCAGCAGCCAAGATGAGGTAGCGGATACATACAATGAGCAGTTCTTC
>TRBD2|TRBJ2-7|.|TRBV3-1/TRBV3-2
CASSQFASGINEQYF
TGTGCCAGCAGCCAATTTGCTAGCGGGATCAACGAGCAGTACTTC
>.|TRBJ1-2|.|TRBV5-8
CASSPPGRRSNYGYTF
TGTGCCAGCAGCCCCCCCGGACGCAGGTCTAACTATGGCTACACCTTC
>TRBD1|TRBJ1-2|.|TRBV28
CASSSGQGLGGYTF
TGTGCCAGCAGTTCGGGACAGGGATTGGGGGGCTACACCTTC
>TRBD2|TRBJ2-1|.|TRBV9
CASKASGIYNEQFF
TGTGCCAGCAAGGCTAGCGGAATCTACAATGAGCAGTTCTTC
>.|TRBJ2-3|.|TRBV19
CASSLSGTSTDTQYF
TGTGCCAGTAGTTTGAGCGGCACCAGCACAGATACGCAGTATTTT
>TRBD2|TRBJ2-3|.|TRBV24-1
CATSDLLANTQYF
TGTGCCACCAGTGATTTACTAGCGAATACGCAGTATTTT
>.|TRBJ1-5|.|TRBV30
CAWRRPGQPQHF
TGTGCCTGGAGACGGCCCGGTCAGCCCCAGCATTTT
>.|TRBJ2-5|.|TRBV2
CASSERRGGETQYF
TGTGCCAGCAGTGAACGCCGGGGAGGTGAGACCCAGTACTTC
>TRBD1|TRBJ2-1|.|TRBV29-1
CSVLRQGNNNEQFF
TGCAGCGTCCTTCGACAGGGGAACAACAATGAGCAGTTCTTC
>TRBD1|TRBJ2-7|.|TRBV19
CASSSLGTGEDEQYF
TGTGCCAGTAGTTCGTTGGGGACAGGGGAGGACGAGCAGTACTTC
>.|TRBJ2-7|.|TRBV15
CATSRDVGGSSTYEQYF
TGTGCCACCAGCAGAGATGTAGGAGGCAGTTCCACCTACGAGCAGTACTTC
>TRBD2|TRBJ2-5|.|TRBV9
CASSKTSGNQETQYF
TGTGCCAGCAGCAAGACTAGCGGGAATCAAGAGACCCAGTACTTC
>TRBD1|TRBJ2-1|.|TRBV7-2
CASKMDRGGLNEQFF
TGTGCCAGCAAGATGGACAGGGGAGGATTGAATGAGCAGTTCTTC